One and the same sample provided the 17 T cell receptor beta chains below, sequenced in a study of regulatory T cells in long-lasting Graves disease (dated by TCRdb to the early 2020s). Libraries were made using multiplex PCR. Sequencing instrument: Illumina HiSeq 4000. iRepertoire HTBI primers and Arm-PCR amplification of CDR3 regions were used to construct TCR beta libraries. TCRdb passed the public sequencing reads through fastp at Q25 and MiXCR, retaining productive beta sequences. Under each unique CDR3 protein, matching rows form one entry showing the most common genes and DNA. For this sample the table gives about 560,000 distinct CDR3 sequences, of which about 16% were detected only once. The ten biggest clones cover around 12% of the sample. The time point tag for this specimen amounts to: newly diagnosed GD, antithyroid drugs for less than 3 months. For both TCR sequencing and RNA sequencing, RNA was extracted from PBMCs in TRIzol.

This sample also appeared in a second study, on T cells in Graves' hyperthyroidism and ophthalmopathy.

The sequences come from peripheral blood mononuclear cells (PBMCs), collected at new diagnosis, from a patient treated with antithyroid drugs. The source of these receptors is a man younger than 35 with Graves disease. Donor details come from another sample of the same person, matched by shared clones.

This clonotype occurred many times. The CDR3 here is CASSSQGADEDTQYF. DNA for the CDR3: TGTGCCAGCAGCTCCCAGGGGGCGGACGAAGATACGCAGTATTTT. The rearrangement joins TRBV7-3 to TRBJ2-3, with 8 bases identical to TRBD1. Trimming removed 4 bases from V and 5 bases from J; junction bases left unmatched: 8. This CDR3 is built from 15 residues. Germline V gene sequence: CDR1 SGHTA, CDR2 FQGTGA.

V and J are TRBV19 and TRBJ2-7; no firm D call. Germline-derived CDR1 and CDR2 are LNHDA and SQIVND (reference sequence). V lost 5 bases and J 5 bases, leaving 19 bases between the germline ends. CDR3 length equals 15 residues. CDR3 in DNA: TGTGCCAGTAGTTTCTACCCAAGAACGACCCACGAGCAGTACTTC. Residues: CASSFYPRTTHEQYF.

This clonotype was detected a few times. The chain employs TRBV7-6 and TRBJ2-1; a weak D match, TRBD1 (5 bases). This CDR3 is built from 16 residues. Trimming shortened V by 5 bases and J by 5 bases, and 19 bases separated the two germline ends. The germline gives CDR1 SGHVS, CDR2 FNYEAQ. The CDR3 region is CASSPELGVLNNEQFF. For the CDR3, the DNA is TGTGCCAGCAGCCCGGAGCTAGGGGTCTTAAACAATGAGCAGTTCTTC.

Many counts were recorded for this clonotype. This rearrangement joins TRBV3-1 to TRBJ2-3; no clear D gene. The CDR3 is made up of 10 amino acids. Germline V gene data show CDR1 as LGHDT and CDR2 as YNNKEL (reference sequence). Trimming took off 8 bases at V and 8 bases at J, with 8 bases between the two ends. CDR3 nucleotide sequence: TGTGCCAGCGGCCTAGGTACGCAGTATTTT. Its protein is CASGLGTQYF.

This clonotype was recorded at least ten times. The V call is TRBV7-2, the J call TRBJ1-5, with unresolved D. Trimming stripped 4 bases from V and 4 bases from J, with 11 bases between. Looked up from germline, CDR1 is SGHTA and CDR2 is FQGNSA. The CDR3 totals 14 residues. DNA of the CDR3: TGTGCCAGCAGCTCGAGGGTAGGGAATCAGCCCCAGCATTTT. Its protein product is CASSSRVGNQPQHF.

This chain joins TRBV20-1 and TRBJ2-1; D possibly corresponds to TRBD2 (5 bases). The V gene lost 4 bases and the J gene lost 4 bases, with 14 bases spanning the gap. The CDR3 spans 14 residues. The germline CDR1 and CDR2 sequences are DFQATT and SNEGSKA (reference sequence). CDR3 in DNA: TGCAGTGCTACCGACTATATTCTATACAATGAGCAGTTCTTC. This translates into CSATDYILYNEQFF.

V gene TRBV30 combines with J gene TRBJ2-7; TRBD2 aligns across 7 bases. With 2 bases clipped from V and 6 bases from J, the junction kept 4 bases outside the gene matches. Germline V gene data show CDR1 as GTSNPN and CDR2 as SVGIG (reference sequence). The CDR3 totals 12 residues. The CDR3 sequence is CAWSPPGGEQYF. The DNA of the CDR3 is TGTGCCTGGAGTCCCCCGGGGGGCGAGCAGTACTTC.

This clonotype showed up just a few times. At one end, the junction sequence differs from germline, possibly due to a read error. The chain combines TRBV28 with TRBJ2-3, with 9 positions matching TRBD2. The CDR3 totals 15 residues. CDR1 MDHEN and CDR2 SYDVKM come from the germline V gene. CDR3 nucleotides: TGTGCCAGCAGTGAAGCGGGAGGCCGCACAGGTACGCAGTATTTT. Its protein product is CASSEAGGRTGTQYF.

Points on this clonotype: This may arise from a read error, as a much more abundant clone is one base away. The chain couples TRBV10-2 to TRBJ2-7; TRBD1 matches 7 bases. This CDR3 spans 15 amino acids. CDR1 is WSHSY and CDR2 is SAAADI in the germline V gene. DNA of the CDR3: TGCGCCAGCCGAGAGACAGGGTATCTTCACTACGGGCAGTACTTC. This encodes CASRETGYLHYGQYF.

This clonotype was recorded at least ten times. The chain recombines TRBV11-3 with TRBJ2-2; TRBD2 matches 9 bases. The V segment lost 5 bases and the J segment 5 bases; nucleotides outside the gene matches: 9. The CDR3 extends over 16 amino acids. The germline V gene has CDR1 SGHNT and CDR2 YENEEA. The CDR3 DNA is TGTGCCAGCAGCCCCATTAGCGGGAGAGCGACCGGGGAGCTGTTTTTT. Translating it yields CASSPISGRATGELFF.

In this sample, this clonotype turned up a few times. V and J are TRBV5-1 and TRBJ2-7; TRBD2 matches at 13 bases. Per the germline V gene, CDR1 is SGHRS and CDR2 is YFSETQ. The CDR3 is 14 amino acids. V lost 7 bases, J lost 4 bases, and 5 bases stayed unmatched. This CDR3 reads CASAPLAGGYEQYF. In DNA, the CDR3 is TGCGCCAGCGCCCCACTAGCGGGAGGGTACGAGCAGTACTTC.

This clonotype came up a few times. The chain employs TRBV4-1 and TRBJ2-5; D is ambiguous. The CDR3 length is 12 residues. V lost 4 bases to trimming and J lost 9 bases, with 12 bases between them. In germline, CDR1 is MGHRA, CDR2 YSYEKL. The CDR3 spells CASSLNLEAQYF. DNA of the CDR3: TGCGCCAGCAGCCTTAACTTGGAAGCCCAGTACTTC.

This clonotype was seen a handful of times. The gene calls are TRBV10-3 and TRBJ1-2; D perhaps matches TRBD1 (5 bases). This CDR3 has 13 residues. V was trimmed by 10 bases and J by 1 base, leaving 13 bases between them. Per germline, CDR1 ENHRY and CDR2 SYGVKD. The DNA of the CDR3 is TGTGCCACCGGGGACGGCCTTAACTATGGCTACACCTTC. This translates into CATGDGLNYGYTF.

This clonotype was recorded at least ten times. The junction departs from the called germline gene at one end, perhaps through a read error. This sequence joins TRBV5-1 and TRBJ2-7; 9 bases are a match to TRBD1. The germline gives CDR1 SGHRS, CDR2 YFSETQ. CDR3 length equals 14 residues. CDR3 region: CASSAGTGSYEQYF. CDR3 DNA: TGTGCCAGCAGCGCCGGGACAGGGTCCTACGAGCAGTACTTC.

This clonotype was recorded at least ten times. The V and J genes are TRBV12-5 and TRBJ2-1, with D perhaps TRBD1 or TRBD2 (5 bases each). Looked up from germline, CDR1 is LGHNT and CDR2 is FRNRAP. The CDR3 totals 13 residues. V was pared by 3 bases and J by 6 bases, with 9 bases between. DNA for the CDR3: TGTGCTAGTGGTTTCTGGGGGTTCAATGAGCAGTTCTTC. Encoded protein: CASGFWGFNEQFF. Looking up the rest from reference TRBV12-5 and TRBJ2-1 gives the full variable domain: DARVTQTPRHKVTEMGQEVTMRCQPILGHNTVFWYRQTMMQGLELLAYFRNRAPLDDSGMPKDRFSAEMPDATLATLKIQPSEPRDSAVYFCASGFWGFNEQFFGPGTRLTVL.

The CDR3 protein is CASSFRGRVWEETQYF. The CDR3 DNA is TGTGCCAGCAGTTTCCGCGGGAGGGTATGGGAAGAGACCCAGTACTTC. The J gene is TRBJ2-5, the V gene TRBV27; the match to TRBD2 covers 9 bases. The CDR3 is 16 residues long. The germline gives CDR1 MNHEY, CDR2 SMNVEV (reference sequence). Germline trimming cut 3 bases from V and 3 bases from J; bases unmatched to any gene: 8.

This clonotype was recorded many times. V usage is TRBV19 and J usage is TRBJ2-7; TRBD1 might be the D (6 bases). Germline V CDR1 and CDR2: LNHDA, SQIVND (reference sequence). V lost 3 bases to trimming and J lost 0 bases, with 9 bases between them. The length of the CDR3 is 14 residues. CDR3 sequence reads: CASSMWGRSYEQYF. CDR3 in DNA: TGTGCCAGTAGTATGTGGGGGCGCTCCTACGAGCAGTACTTC.